The source of this T cell receptor beta chain is a study of OX40 agonist ivuxolimab in advanced cancers. Study background: Among those treated, three patients had partial responses, one with hepatocellular carcinoma and two with cutaneous melanoma.

With autoimmune disease history or systemic immunosuppression, patients were excluded. With baseline, cycle 4 day 1, and cycle 7 day 1 as timepoints, blood was sampled. Method: immunoSEQ multiplex PCR; TCRdb's copy keeps in-frame clones and lacks some. In the table there are tens of thousands of clones, 87% of which are singletons. Germline V CDR1 and CDR2: MNHEY, SVGAGI. This CDR3 is 15 amino acids long. V lost 4 bases, J lost 5 bases, and 17 bases lay in between. The sequence derives from an adult with an advanced solid tumor such as melanoma, head and neck, liver or kidney cancer. The sequencing here drew on CD4+ or CD8+ T cells sorted from blood, taken in a trial of the OX40 agonist ivuxolimab. The chain employs TRBV6-5 and TRBJ1-1, with D maybe TRBD1 (6 bases). Written as DNA, the CDR3 is TGTGCCAGCAGTTCCGTACAGGGAAGAAAGACTGAAGCTTTCTTT. Encoded protein: CASSSVQGRKTEAFF.